The rows below give T cell receptor beta chains drawn from one sample of a study of identifying expanded T cells in peripheral blood. Repertoires were generated with immunoSEQ multiplex PCR, while TCRdb's copy carries only in-frame clones and drops some. This repertoire shows under 90,000 clones, roughly 90% found once; its top ten account for 2.5% to 3%. Material for sequencing was blood. All receptors come from a person aged 18 to 70 in good health. Both conserved end residues are part of each CDR3.

TRBJ1-2	TRBV2	CASSEWDDYGYTF
TRBJ1-5	TRBV28	CASINGEAGGQPQHF
TRBJ1-1	TRBV6-4	CASRQTVNTEAFF
TRBJ1-5	TRBV7-2	CASSLQLTGGEPQHF
TRBJ1-5	TRBV5-1	CASSLNTDQPQHF
TRBJ1-2	TRBV7-9	CASSLAEGTGPGRGYTF
TRBJ2-7	TRBV9	CASSPRDYLSYEQYF
TRBJ2-1	TRBV5-1	CASSSQGLAGGHEQFF
TRBJ2-5	TRBV10-3	CAISDGGTQYF
TRBJ2-1	TRBV9	CASSVLDSYNEQFF
TRBJ2-7	TRBV4-1	CASSQGTGHYEQYF
TRBJ2-3	TRBV5-1	CASRPTTDTQYF
TRBJ2-2	TRBV9	CASSSSGTGTLELFF
TRBJ1-1	TRBV18	CASSPGTRTEAFF
TRBJ1-1	TRBV7-6	CASSPDRVTEAFF
TRBJ2-3	TRBV7-2	CASSFDSYTDTQYF
TRBJ1-5	TRBV12-5	CASERDRANQPQHF
TRBJ1-1	TRBV11-2	CASSRSVAEAFF
TRBJ1-4	TRBV29-1	CSVAQSLNEKLFF
TRBJ1-4	TRBV5-1	CASSLGPGTGEEKLFF
TRBJ2-1	TRBV6-1	CASSADVPGLAYNEQFF
TRBJ2-5	TRBV5-1	CASSQGAVKETQYF
TRBJ2-3	TRBV2	CASSWSGRAGGTDTQYF
TRBJ2-1	TRBV28	CASIRPGAGNEQFF
TRBJ2-7	TRBV27	CASSLGWTGKLYEQYF
TRBJ2-3	TRBV29-1	CSVVPGQGSYTDTQYF
TRBJ1-4	TRBV5-5	CASSLRQGTTNEKLFF
TRBJ2-2	TRBV9	CASSVVQYTGELFF
TRBJ1-2	TRBV5-4	CASSTGEGFYGYTF
TRBJ1-4	TRBV5-6	CASSQKGRVGSEKLFF
TRBJ1-2	TRBV6-5	CASSYSGGGYTF
TRBJ2-1	TRBV2	CASSPGTSGYNEQFF
TRBJ2-7	TRBV27	CASSVTGAEQYF
TRBJ1-3	TRBV5-1	CASSLVGPYSGNTIYF
TRBJ2-7	TRBV27	CASSTKEGPYEQYF
TRBJ1-3	TRBV7-8	CASSTRGLRGNTIYF
TRBJ1-5	TRBV6-6	CASRQGNQPQHF
TRBJ1-5	TRBV9	CASSVSGGDQPQHF
TRBJ1-1	TRBV28	CASRTGDTEAFF
TRBJ2-3	TRBV29-1	CSVDREHTDTQYF
TRBJ1-4	TRBV2	CASSDTTGAANEKLFF
TRBJ2-5	TRBV10-3	CAISERDREETQYF
TRBJ2-3	TRBV5-4	CASSQVGRGNTDTQYF
TRBJ1-4	TRBV14	CASSQRTRTGGGSEKLFF
TRBJ2-7	TRBV5-6	CASSTLTGSYEQYF
TRBJ1-2	TRBV7-2	CASSLSVGGAGYTF
TRBJ1-2	TRBV5-1	CASSLVGTGSYSYGYTF
TRBJ2-4	TRBV7-2	CASKIGDIQYF
TRBJ2-1	TRBV2	CASTVYGGRGEQFF
TRBJ1-5	TRBV5-1	CASSPQGAYNQPQHF
TRBJ2-7	TRBV13	CASSLFAGAAYEQYF
TRBJ2-3	TRBV6-5	CASVTSGDTQYF
TRBJ2-1	TRBV18	CASSPNPQTYNEQFF
TRBJ2-3	TRBV5-1	CASSLEPASTDTQYF
TRBJ2-1	TRBV29-1	CSVDTTSEQFF
TRBJ1-1	TRBV6-5	CATNPGQPHTEAFF
TRBJ1-4	TRBV11-2	CASSQDNEKLFF
TRBJ2-2	TRBV28	CASSLRGQGNTGELFF
TRBJ2-1	TRBV9	CASSPETGYNEQFF
TRBJ2-7	TRBV4-1	CASSLLAANYEQYF